Each of the 5 T cell receptor beta chains below was sequenced from the same sample in a study of CD8 T cells in Susac syndrome. Random-hexamer reverse transcription was applied to about 0.5 to 1 ug RNA. Each CDR3 protein is one row after TCRdb ran MiXCR on the immunoSEQ multiplex PCR reads. The sample records around 170,000 distinct CDR3 sequences, approximately 94% being singletons. Sequencing input: CD4+ T cells from PBMCs. These receptors were collected from a human donor with Susac syndrome.

The V and J genes are TRBV5-1 and TRBJ2-1, with 16 bases aligning to TRBD2. CDR1 and CDR2 from the germline V gene are SGHRS and YFSETQ. CDR3 size: 18 residues. Losses at the gene ends were 4 bases for V and 5 bases for J; bases not matched to a gene: 9. In DNA form, the CDR3 reads TGCGCCAGCAGCCCGGGACTAGCGGGGGGGCCGCGGAACAATGAGCAGTTCTTC. Translated: CASSPGLAGGPRNNEQFF. Looking up the rest from reference TRBV5-1 and TRBJ2-1 gives the full variable domain: KAGVTQTPRYLIKTRGQQVTLSCSPISGHRSVSWYQQTPGQGLQFLFEYFSETQRNKGNFPGRFSGRQFSNSRSEMNVSTLELGDSALYLCASSPGLAGGPRNNEQFFGPGTRLTVL.

The chain joins TRBV10-3 to TRBJ1-6; D ambiguous. With 9 bases removed from V and 10 bases from J, the gap between germline ends came to 16 bases. CDR3 length: 13 amino acids. The germline V gene has CDR1 ENHRY and CDR2 SYGVKD. The CDR3 spells CAMGVEVGSPLHF. The DNA for the CDR3 is TGTGCCATGGGAGTCGAGGTTGGCTCACCCCTCCACTTT.

This clonotype came up once. This rearrangement joins TRBV6-2 or TRBV6-3 to TRBJ2-7; possibly TRBD2 for D (6 bases). Deletions cut 6 bases from V and 5 bases from J, with 20 bases between. This CDR3 is built from 15 residues. Per germline, CDR1 MNHEY and CDR2 SVGEGT. The CDR3 loop is CASSLTGTDYHEQYF. CDR3 nucleotides: TGTGCCAGCAGCCTTACCGGGACGGACTACCACGAGCAGTACTTC.

The rearrangement uses TRBV6-5 and TRBJ1-1, with 7 bases fitting TRBD1. Trimming took 7 bases from V and 11 from J; bases not matched to a gene: 7. The length of the CDR3 is 11 residues. Germline values: CDR1 MNHEY, CDR2 SVGAGI. CDR3 in DNA: TGTGCCAGCACCCGGGACAGAGTTGCTTTCTTT. This translates into CASTRDRVAFF.

V usage is TRBV5-4 and J usage is TRBJ1-1, with TRBD1 matching over 8 bases. J gave up 1 base and V 3 bases, and 8 bases lay outside the gene matches. This CDR3 spans 16 amino acids. In germline, CDR1 is SGHNT, CDR2 YYREEE (reference sequence). CDR3 sequence reads: CASSSGQGLSNTEAFF. CDR3 bases: TGTGCCAGCAGCTCAGGACAGGGTTTATCGAACACTGAAGCTTTCTTT.